The clone carrying this T cell receptor beta chain was seen more than once but under ten times. The data originate from a study of blood T cell repertoires in COVID-19. Study-level background: The study drew acute and convalescent COVID-19 samples from the United States, Italy and Spain. In each case, the material was cDNA or gDNA derived from T cells, B-cell-depleted T cells, or PBMCs.

Only in-frame clones appear in the TCRdb table, and some are missing; sequencing was by immunoSEQ multiplex PCR. The repertoire holds 200,000 to 250,000 clones, about 85% seen once, with roughly 1.9% in the top ten. The CDR3 runs 14 residues. The sequence was obtained from a man aged 25 to 40 who had recovered from COVID-19. Sample: peripheral blood. The gene calls are TRBV12-1 and TRBJ1-5; the DNA was not compared with TRBD1, the D call given in the table. TRBV12-1 is labeled a pseudogene. Here the CDR3 reads CASSWTGVVQPQHF. The CDR3 DNA sequence: TGTGCCAGCAGCTGGACAGGGGTTGTTCAGCCCCAGCATTTT.